The sequence of this T cell receptor beta chain was determined in a study of beta chain features in type 1 diabetes. Study-wide context: Across the samples, some 99 million sorted cells were examined in total.

This clone was observed a few times. The antigen is unknown. Sequenced material consisted of expressed TCRB transcripts (all of the isolated RNA was reverse transcribed). Sequenced naive, central memory and regulatory T cell samples produced an average of around 3.9 million reads. The data were produced by immunoSEQ multiplex PCR, yet TCRdb's version contains in-frame clones alone and is incomplete. This repertoire shows about 270,000 clones, 13% to 15% found once; its top ten account for 0.017%. CDR1 is SNHLY, CDR2 FYNNEI, per germline. V dropped 5 bases and J dropped 2 bases, with 10 bases sitting between them. The CDR3 spans 13 residues. Study conclusions and caveats: Shorter TCRB CDR3s, moderately but significantly so, were found in Type 1 diabetes patients in all four CD4+ subsets.

The receptor was derived from a man aged 30 to 45 with type 1 diabetes. This chain links TRBV2 with TRBJ2-7, with a weak D call TRBD1 (5 bases). The sequenced material came from naive CD4+ T cells from blood. In DNA form, the CDR3 reads TGTGCCAGCAGTAACCTAGGGGCCTACGAGCAGTACTTC. It codes for CASSNLGAYEQYF.